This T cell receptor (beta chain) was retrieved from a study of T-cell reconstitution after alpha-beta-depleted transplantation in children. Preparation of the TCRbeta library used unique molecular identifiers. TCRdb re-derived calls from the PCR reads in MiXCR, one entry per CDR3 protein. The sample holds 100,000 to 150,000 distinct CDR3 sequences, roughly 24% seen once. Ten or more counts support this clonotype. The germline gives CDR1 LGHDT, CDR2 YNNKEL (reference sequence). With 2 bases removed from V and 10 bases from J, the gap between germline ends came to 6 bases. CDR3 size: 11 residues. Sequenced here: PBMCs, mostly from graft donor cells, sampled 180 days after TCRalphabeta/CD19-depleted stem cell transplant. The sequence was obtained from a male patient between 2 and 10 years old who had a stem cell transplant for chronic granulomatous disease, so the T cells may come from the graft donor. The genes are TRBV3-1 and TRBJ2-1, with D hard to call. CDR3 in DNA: TGTGCCAGCAGCCAAACCCGCGAGCAGTTCTTC. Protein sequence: CASSQTREQFF.